Below, one TCR beta chain is given with its context. What it binds is unknown. Only in-frame clones appear in the TCRdb table, and some are missing; sequencing was by immunoSEQ multiplex PCR. The repertoire holds around 140,000 clones, with about 86% as singletons. Germline CDR1 and CDR2: MNHEY and SVGAGI. The V end lost 6 bases, the J end lost 11 bases, and 17 bases lay between the germline ends. The CDR3 is made up of 13 amino acids. This sample was included in a study of T cell responses to AZD1222 COVID-19 vaccine. General observations from the study: Clonal diversity may have been underestimated in mostly white British donors.

The analysis combined second doses at about 4 or about 12 weeks. This rearrangement joins TRBV6-5 to TRBJ1-5; a possible D gene is TRBD1 (5 bases). This receptor was obtained from an adult who received the AZD1222 COVID-19 vaccine. This specimen was peripheral blood, taken 28 days after the second AZD1222 dose. The CDR3 loop is CASSQIPSGSQHF. CDR3 DNA: TGTGCCAGCAGCCAAATCCCTTCAGGGTCCCAGCATTTT.